This passage covers 20 T cell receptor beta chains from one sample sequenced in a study of shared clonotypes between healthy human individuals. Only CD45RO-negative cells positively selected for CCR7 counted as naive CD8 cells, so terminally differentiated effector memory CD45RA+ cells were excluded. TCRdb's copy holds only in-frame clones and misses some; the assay was immunoSEQ multiplex PCR. This repertoire shows hundreds of thousands of clones, 85% to 95% found once; its top ten account for approximately 0.11%. The sample comprised naive CD8+ T cells sorted from blood. The receptors shown here come from a woman under 40 in good health.

The gene calls are TRBV28 and TRBJ2-3; 7 positions agree with TRBD2. The CDR3 length is 15 residues. J lost 5 bases, V lost 5 bases, and 10 bases had no gene match. From germline, CDR1 is MDHEN and CDR2 SYDVKM. CDR3 sequence (DNA): TGTGCCAGCAGTCCCCGTGCTAGCGGTGAAGATACGCAGTATTTT. This translates into CASSPRASGEDTQYF. Variable domain in full (rest from reference TRBV28 and TRBJ2-3): DVKVTQSSRYLVKRTGEKVFLECVQDMDHENMFWYRQDPGLGLRLIYFSYDVKMKEKGDIPEGYSVSREKKERFSLILESASTNQTSMYLCASSPRASGEDTQYFGPGTRLTVL.

The rearrangement uses TRBV11-2 and TRBJ1-1; 9 bases match TRBD1. V was clipped by 2 bases and J by 11 bases; unmatched bases: 6. From germline, CDR1 is SGHAT and CDR2 FQNNGV. The CDR3 has 13 residues. CDR3 amino acids: CASSLLTGGVAFF. The CDR3 region has the DNA TGTGCCAGCAGCTTACTAACAGGGGGCGTCGCTTTCTTT.

This chain joins TRBV7-6 and TRBJ1-1, with D unclear. The CDR3 runs 15 residues. V lost 4 bases and J lost 4, with 16 bases in between. The germline V gene has CDR1 SGHVS and CDR2 FNYEAQ. CDR3 residues: CASSSDRGRVTEAFF. For the CDR3, the DNA is TGTGCCAGCAGCTCGGACCGCGGACGGGTCACTGAAGCTTTCTTT.

The rearrangement links TRBV4-2 to TRBJ2-7; D is perhaps TRBD2 (6 bases). The CDR3 has 15 amino acids. Looked up from germline, CDR1 is LGHNA and CDR2 is YNFKEQ. V was clipped by 0 bases and J by 3 bases, with 12 bases between them. In DNA, the CDR3 is TGTGCCAGCAGCCAAGAGGAGGGCTGGGACTACGAGCAGTACTTC. Translated, it gives CASSQEEGWDYEQYF.

The chain employs TRBV27 and TRBJ2-7, with D unclear. V dropped 5 bases and J dropped 4 bases, with 9 bases sitting between them. CDR3 length equals 12 residues. Germline V CDR1 and CDR2: MNHEY, SMNVEV (reference sequence). CDR3 sequence reads: CASSAPPYEQYF. The CDR3 DNA reads as TGTGCCAGCAGTGCCCCTCCGTACGAGCAGTACTTC.

V usage is TRBV19 and J usage is TRBJ2-7; 8 bases align to TRBD2. Germline CDR1 is LNHDA and CDR2 is SQIVND (reference sequence). V shed 6 bases and J 5 bases; nucleotides not matched to a gene: 6. This CDR3 has 13 amino acids. In DNA, the CDR3 is TGTGCCAGTAGCAGTAGCGGGGCCAACGAGCAGTACTTC. Protein: CASSSSGANEQYF.

This clone is a singleton in its sample. The V call is TRBV7-9, the J call TRBJ2-4, with a weak D call TRBD2 (5 bases). V lost 1 base and J 0 bases, leaving 10 bases between the germline ends. This CDR3 contains 16 residues. In germline, CDR1 is SEHNR, CDR2 FQNEAQ (reference sequence). CDR3 in DNA: TGTGCCAGCAGCTTAGACGGGAACCTAGCCAAAAACATTCAGTACTTC. Translating gives CASSLDGNLAKNIQYF.

This chain connects TRBV10-3 to TRBJ2-7; D remains ambiguous. The V end lost 2 bases, the J end lost 3 bases, and 11 bases lay between the germline ends. This CDR3 comprises 14 residues. Germline lookup yields CDR1 ENHRY and CDR2 SYGVKD. The CDR3 DNA is TGTGCCATCAGTGAGGAAATCCACTTCTACGAGCAGTACTTC. Translated, it gives CAISEEIHFYEQYF.

This chain links TRBV19 with TRBJ1-1; D ambiguous. The CDR3 loop spans 15 amino acids. Germline V gives CDR1 LNHDA, CDR2 SQIVND (reference sequence). The V end was cut by 3 bases, the J end by 4 bases, with 15 bases between. CDR3 coding DNA: TGTGCCAGTAGTATCTTTCGCGTCCGTCCCACTGAAGCTTTCTTT. It translates to CASSIFRVRPTEAFF.

This chain joins TRBV28 and TRBJ1-4, with TRBD1 matching 7 bases. This CDR3 region has 18 residues. Germline-derived CDR1 and CDR2 are MDHEN and SYDVKM. Trimming at V came to 3 bases and at J to 4 bases, leaving 14 bases not matched to a gene. The CDR3 sequence is CASSFNYRTGALNEKLFF. CDR3 nucleotides: TGTGCCAGCAGTTTTAATTACCGCACAGGGGCCCTTAATGAAAAACTGTTTTTT.

The V and J genes are TRBV28 and TRBJ1-5; unclear D gene. The CDR3 is made up of 13 amino acids. V shed 7 bases and J shed 4 bases, with 11 bases lying between them. CDR1 and CDR2 from the germline V gene are MDHEN and SYDVKM. In DNA form, the CDR3 reads TGTGCCAGCATTGCGGATGGGAATCAGCCCCAGCATTTT. As protein: CASIADGNQPQHF.

This sequence joins TRBV10-2 and TRBJ1-1, with D maybe TRBD1 (6 bases). CDR1 and CDR2 (germline): WSHSY, SAAADI. V shed 7 bases and J shed 6 bases, with 12 bases lying between them. This CDR3 has 12 amino acids. The CDR3 loop reads CASKGGGPEAFF. In DNA, the CDR3 is TGCGCCAGCAAGGGAGGGGGGCCTGAAGCTTTCTTT.

On this clone itself: The same CDR3 can be traced to other DNA sequences in this sample. The V call is TRBV27, the J call TRBJ2-7, with D unresolved. Germline V gene lookup returns CDR1 MNHEY and CDR2 SMNVEV (reference sequence). V was pared by 5 bases and J by 2 bases, with 7 bases between. The CDR3 contains 12 residues. CDR3 sequence reads: CASSPGPYEQYF. The CDR3 DNA sequence: TGTGCCAGCAGTCCCGGCCCCTACGAGCAGTACTTC.

The rearrangement uses TRBV28 and TRBJ1-5, with 10 positions matching TRBD1. Germline V gene sequence: CDR1 MDHEN, CDR2 SYDVKM. The CDR3 has 15 amino acids. The V and J ends lost 4 bases and 8 bases, in that order; junction bases with no gene match: 8. CDR3 residues: CASSSRQGASEPQHF. CDR3 coding DNA: TGTGCCAGCAGTTCTCGACAGGGGGCATCCGAGCCCCAGCATTTT.

The rearrangement joins TRBV5-1 to TRBJ1-2; TRBD1 might be the D (5 bases). The V gene lost 4 bases and the J gene lost 3 bases, with 13 bases spanning the gap. CDR1 is SGHRS, CDR2 YFSETQ, per germline. The CDR3 contains 14 residues. As DNA, the CDR3 is TGCGCCAGCAGCCCCCCAACAGGATACTATGGCTACACCTTC. Residues: CASSPPTGYYGYTF.

V and J are TRBV20-1 and TRBJ2-1; D is ambiguous. There are 11 residues in the CDR3. V shed 6 bases and J shed 8 bases, with 11 bases lying between them. CDR1 DFQATT and CDR2 SNEGSKA come from the germline V gene (reference sequence). CDR3 in DNA: TGCAGTGCACGGAGCAGCGATGAGCAGTTCTTC. Translating gives CSARSSDEQFF.

The chain employs TRBV9 and TRBJ2-1; no definite D call. V gave up 4 bases and J gave up 15 bases, with 11 bases separating them. Germline CDR1 reads SGDLS; CDR2 reads YYNGEE. The CDR3 consists of 10 residues. This CDR3 is CASSLNPPFF. CDR3 DNA: TGTGCCAGCAGCTTGAACCCCCCGTTCTTC. Looking up the rest from reference TRBV9 and TRBJ2-1 gives the full variable domain: DSGVTQTPKHLITATGQRVTLRCSPRSGDLSVYWYQQSLDQGLQFLIQYYNGEERAKGNILERFSAQQFPDLHSELNLSSLELGDSALYFCASSLNPPFFGPGTRLTVL.

The V gene is TRBV28, the J gene TRBJ1-2; unclear D gene. This CDR3 has 16 residues. Germline lookup yields CDR1 MDHEN and CDR2 SYDVKM. Trimming left V 4 bases short and J 3 bases short, with 18 bases between. The CDR3 region is CASSSSFIDLDYGYTF. The CDR3, as DNA: TGTGCCAGCAGTTCCTCTTTCATCGATTTAGACTATGGCTACACCTTC.

The J gene is TRBJ2-7, the V gene TRBV4-1; tentative D call: TRBD2 (6 bases). The CDR3 extends over 16 amino acids. Germline V CDR1 and CDR2: MGHRA, YSYEKL. V gave up 6 bases and J gave up 1 base, with 19 bases separating them. In DNA form, the CDR3 reads TGCGCCAGCAGTCCAACCACCATCAGCGGGTCCTACGAGCAGTACTTC. Amino acids: CASSPTTISGSYEQYF.

The chain carries TRBV2 and TRBJ2-7; 7 bases map to TRBD1. Losses at the gene ends were 3 bases for V and 3 bases for J; bases not matched to a gene: 8. Germline V gives CDR1 SNHLY, CDR2 FYNNEI. The CDR3 covers 15 residues. CDR3 bases: TGTGCCAGCAGTGAGGGTTATGGGACAGTCTACGAGCAGTACTTC. Translating gives CASSEGYGTVYEQYF.